The 30 T cell receptor beta chains in this list originate from one sample, sequenced in a study of OX40 agonist ivuxolimab in advanced cancers. Sequencing was performed with immunoSEQ multiplex PCR; in TCRdb, only in-frame clones are kept and a portion is missing. The sample shows roughly 62,000 clones, 70% to 90% of them seen only once. The input for sequencing was CD4+ or CD8+ T cells sorted from blood, taken in a trial of the OX40 agonist ivuxolimab. These receptors all come from an adult with an advanced solid tumor such as melanoma, head and neck, liver or kidney cancer.

This clone was observed a single time. The chain carries TRBV2 and TRBJ2-7; D perhaps matches TRBD2 (6 bases). The CDR3 extends over 14 amino acids. CDR1 and CDR2 (germline): SNHLY, FYNNEI. V lost 8 bases and J lost 2, with 16 bases in between. The CDR3 bases are TGTGCCAGCTGCCTTTCTCCGGGAGCCTACGAGCAGTACTTC. Translated: CASCLSPGAYEQYF.

The gene calls are TRBV10-3 and TRBJ2-1, with D unclear. The CDR3 covers 11 residues. The germline V gene encodes CDR1 ENHRY and CDR2 SYGVKD. Trimming took 3 bases from V and 7 from J, leaving 4 bases between them. For the CDR3, the DNA is TGTGCCATCAGTGACAGTAATGAGCAGTTCTTC. This translates into CAISDSNEQFF.

A few counts support this clone. The chain uses TRBV28 and TRBJ2-2; D might be TRBD1 (5 bases). Trimming stripped 4 bases from V and 3 bases from J, with 18 bases between. The CDR3 has 17 amino acids. Germline CDR1 MDHEN, CDR2 SYDVKM. The DNA of the CDR3 is TGTGCCAGCAGTTCATACCCTCAGGGCAGGGACACCGGGGAGCTGTTTTTT. Its protein is CASSSYPQGRDTGELFF. The complete variable domain, with remaining parts taken from reference TRBV28 and TRBJ2-2, reads DVKVTQSSRYLVKRTGEKVFLECVQDMDHENMFWYRQDPGLGLRLIYFSYDVKMKEKGDIPEGYSVSREKKERFSLILESASTNQTSMYLCASSSYPQGRDTGELFFGEGSRLTVL.

Only a few counts were recorded for this clone. This CDR3 reads CASSPRDRGNQPQHF. DNA of the CDR3: TGTGCCAGCTCACCCCGGGACAGGGGGAATCAGCCCCAGCATTTT. The rearrangement uses TRBV18 and TRBJ1-5; 11 nucleotides match TRBD1. Trimming at V came to 3 bases and at J to 4 bases, leaving 2 bases not matched to a gene. CDR3 length equals 15 residues. CDR1 and CDR2 (germline): KGHSH, LQKENI.

This chain connects TRBV28 to TRBJ2-5; D possibly corresponds to TRBD1 (6 bases). The germline gives CDR1 MDHEN, CDR2 SYDVKM. The CDR3 runs 13 residues. V shed 7 bases and J shed 4 bases, with 13 bases lying between them. The CDR3 protein is CASKSAGAETQYF. The CDR3 region has the DNA TGTGCCAGCAAAAGCGCAGGGGCAGAGACCCAGTACTTC.

The chain has TRBV19 and TRBJ1-5, with D possibly being TRBD1 (5 bases). CDR1 is LNHDA and CDR2 is SQIVND in the germline V gene (reference sequence). V lost 0 bases and J lost 2, with 8 bases in between. The CDR3 is 15 amino acids. Written as DNA, the CDR3 is TGTGCCAGTAGTATAGATGGGGGAGGCAATCAGCCCCAGCATTTT. This sequence encodes CASSIDGGGNQPQHF.

The chain is built from TRBV5-1 and TRBJ2-5, with 11 bases that match TRBD1. V shed 2 bases, J shed 7 bases, and the junction held 7 bases outside the gene matches. There are 15 residues in the CDR3. Germline CDR1 SGHRS, CDR2 YFSETQ. Written as DNA, the CDR3 is TGCGCCAGCAGCTTCCGGACAGGGGGCACTGGGACCCAGTACTTC. Its translation is CASSFRTGGTGTQYF.

The chain recombines TRBV19 with TRBJ2-7, with 10 nucleotides matching TRBD2. V lost 4 bases and J lost 2; bases outside the gene matches: 2. Germline V gives CDR1 LNHDA, CDR2 SQIVND (reference sequence). The CDR3 runs 14 residues. CDR3 residues: CASSKGLAAYEQYF. Written as DNA, the CDR3 is TGTGCCAGTAGTAAAGGACTAGCGGCCTACGAGCAGTACTTC. Variable domain in full (rest from reference TRBV19 and TRBJ2-7): DGGITQSPKYLFRKEGQNVTLSCEQNLNHDAMYWYRQDPGQGLRLIYYSQIVNDFQKGDIAEGYSVSREKKESFPLTVTSAQKNPTAFYLCASSKGLAAYEQYFGPGTRLTVT.

The rearrangement links TRBV5-4 to TRBJ2-1; maybe TRBD1 (6 bases). V lost 4 bases to trimming and J lost 5 bases, with 13 bases between them. Germline V lookup: CDR1 SGHNT, CDR2 YYREEE (reference sequence). The CDR3 is made up of 14 amino acids. The CDR3 is CASSQVGANNEQFF. The CDR3 DNA reads TGTGCCAGCAGCCAAGTGGGGGCGAACAATGAGCAGTTCTTC. Full variable domain (outside the CDR3, taken from reference TRBV5-4 and TRBJ2-1): ETGVTQSPTHLIKTRGQQVTLRCSSQSGHNTVSWYQQALGQGPQFIFQYYREEENGRGNFPPRFSGLQFPNYSSELNVNALELDDSALYLCASSQVGANNEQFFGPGTRLTVL.

The chain links TRBV7-2 to TRBJ2-6; D is unclear. The CDR3 runs 16 residues. Germline CDR1 and CDR2: SGHTA and FQGNSA. V was cut by 1 base and J by 5 bases, with 12 bases left in between. Written as DNA, the CDR3 is TGTGCCAGCAGCTTAGTCCGTCCCGGCTGGGCCAACGTCCTGACTTTC. This encodes CASSLVRPGWANVLTF.

The chain carries TRBV6-1 and TRBJ1-5; TRBD1 matches at 9 bases. This CDR3 spans 13 amino acids. The germline CDR1 and CDR2 sequences are MNHNS and SASEGT. The junction had 7 bases not matched to a gene; V was cut back by 7 bases and J by 9 bases. CDR3 region: CASIRDREMPQHF. CDR3 in DNA: TGTGCCAGCATCCGGGACAGGGAAATGCCCCAGCATTTT.

The chain employs TRBV4-1 and TRBJ2-7, with D possibly being TRBD2 (6 bases). Germline CDR1 and CDR2: MGHRA and YSYEKL. CDR3 length equals 16 residues. Trimming took 0 bases from V and 6 from J, leaving 18 bases between them. The CDR3 protein is CASSQEPVRGVREQYF. DNA for the CDR3: TGCGCCAGCAGCCAAGAACCCGTACGCGGGGTTCGCGAGCAGTACTTC.

This chain joins TRBV5-1 and TRBJ2-4; 9 bases map to TRBD2. Trimming at V came to 0 bases and at J to 2 bases, leaving 6 bases not matched to a gene. From germline, CDR1 is SGHRS and CDR2 YFSETQ. The CDR3 has 17 residues. Here the CDR3 reads CASSLEASGTSKNIQYF. The CDR3 bases are TGCGCCAGCAGCTTGGAGGCTAGCGGGACGTCCAAAAACATTCAGTACTTC.

The J gene is TRBJ2-1, the V gene TRBV19, with D uncertain. Trimming stripped 4 bases from V and 11 bases from J, with 9 bases between. The CDR3 has 11 amino acids. Germline V gene lookup returns CDR1 LNHDA and CDR2 SQIVND (reference sequence). As DNA, the CDR3 is TGTGCCAGTAGTACCCTAGGGCAGCAGTTCTTC. This codes for CASSTLGQQFF.

J is TRBJ2-1 and V is TRBV4-2; D may be TRBD1 or TRBD2 (5 bases each). The V end lost 0 bases, the J end lost 6 bases, and 12 bases lay between the germline ends. CDR1 is LGHNA and CDR2 is YNFKEQ in the germline V gene. The CDR3 consists of 15 residues. DNA for the CDR3: TGTGCCAGCAGCCAAGATTGGGGGATAAGCAATGAGCAGTTCTTC. This codes for CASSQDWGISNEQFF.

This clone was found a few times. J is TRBJ1-5 and V is TRBV2; a possible D gene is TRBD1 (6 bases). With 2 bases removed from V and 1 base from J, the gap between germline ends came to 9 bases. The CDR3 is made up of 15 amino acids. The germline V gene encodes CDR1 SNHLY and CDR2 FYNNEI. The CDR3 here is CASSEFGGSNQPQHF. The CDR3 DNA reads as TGTGCCAGCAGTGAATTCGGGGGCAGCAATCAGCCCCAGCATTTT.

The chain employs TRBV6-6 and TRBJ2-1, with 8 bases that match TRBD1. Germline CDR1 and CDR2: MNHNY and SVGAGI (reference sequence). V lost 6 bases to trimming and J lost 4 bases; unmatched junction nucleotides: 5. This CDR3 contains 14 residues. For the CDR3, the DNA is TGTGCCAGCAGCCGGGACAGGAAGTACAATGAGCAGTTCTTC. It is translated as CASSRDRKYNEQFF.

The chain couples TRBV4-2 to TRBJ1-4, with 7 bases aligning to TRBD1. The CDR3 has 16 residues. After removal of 4 bases from V and 8 bases from J, the junction contained 13 bases not matched to a gene. Germline lookup yields CDR1 LGHNA and CDR2 YNFKEQ. The CDR3 reads CASSPAGNRGNEKLFF. DNA of the CDR3: TGTGCCAGCAGCCCCGCGGGGAACAGGGGTAACGAAAAACTGTTTTTT.

The chain carries TRBV10-2 and TRBJ2-7, with a tentative D call TRBD1 (5 bases). The CDR3 totals 15 residues. V shed 11 bases and J shed 1 base, with 21 bases lying between them. The germline V gene encodes CDR1 WSHSY and CDR2 SAAADI. The CDR3 region is CASRERELSSYEQYF. The CDR3 coding sequence is TGCGCCTCCAGGGAAAGGGAACTATCGTCCTACGAGCAGTACTTC.

The rearrangement links TRBV7-9 to TRBJ1-4; no definite D call. Germline CDR1 reads SEHNR; CDR2 reads FQNEAQ (reference sequence). With 2 bases removed from V and 2 bases from J, the gap between germline ends came to 3 bases. The CDR3 has 13 residues. The CDR3 is CASSLSTNEKLFF. Written as DNA, the CDR3 is TGTGCCAGCAGCTTAAGTACTAATGAAAAACTGTTTTTT.

This clone was detected only once. The chain combines TRBV7-9 with TRBJ1-2; 7 bases match TRBD1. Losses at the gene ends were 0 bases for V and 6 bases for J; bases not matched to a gene: 4. Germline CDR1 is SEHNR and CDR2 is FQNEAQ (reference sequence). The length of the CDR3 is 14 residues. For the CDR3, the DNA is TGTGCCAGCAGCTTAGCAGCAGGGGGTGATGGCTACACCTTC. Translating it yields CASSLAAGGDGYTF.

This sequence joins TRBV5-5 and TRBJ2-5, with D possibly matching TRBD2 (7 bases). Trimming shortened V by 4 bases and J by 4 bases, and 14 bases separated the two germline ends. This CDR3 has 14 amino acids. Germline CDR1 SGHKS, CDR2 YYEKEE (reference sequence). This chain's CDR3 is CASSLVGGGETQYF. The CDR3 DNA sequence: TGTGCCAGCAGCCTAGTGGGAGGGGGAGAGACCCAGTACTTC.

The chain is built from TRBV2 and TRBJ1-1, with TRBD1 matching over 7 bases. Looked up from germline, CDR1 is SNHLY and CDR2 is FYNNEI. Trimming took 1 base from V and 0 from J; bases not matched to a gene: 5. The length of the CDR3 is 16 residues. DNA for the CDR3: TGTGCCAGCAGTGAAGTAGGGACAGAGATGAACACTGAAGCTTTCTTT. Its translation is CASSEVGTEMNTEAFF.

The chain recombines TRBV19 with TRBJ1-3; D uncertain. This CDR3 has 13 amino acids. Germline loops: CDR1 LNHDA, CDR2 SQIVND (reference sequence). V shed 9 bases and J shed 3 bases, with 12 bases lying between them. CDR3: CASAVGYGNTIYF. Written as DNA, the CDR3 is TGTGCCAGCGCGGTTGGGTATGGAAACACCATATATTTT.

This chain uses TRBV30 with TRBJ2-2; 8 bases line up with TRBD1. The V and J ends lost 1 base and 3 bases, in that order; junction bases with no gene match: 4. The CDR3 consists of 15 residues. The germline V gene encodes CDR1 GTSNPN and CDR2 SVGIG (reference sequence). CDR3 sequence reads: CAWSGQGIDTGELFF. The CDR3 DNA reads as TGTGCCTGGAGTGGACAGGGGATTGACACCGGGGAGCTGTTTTTT.

The chain joins TRBV7-6 to TRBJ2-5, with TRBD2 matching 7 bases. The CDR3 extends over 13 amino acids. Per germline, CDR1 SGHVS and CDR2 FNYEAQ. Unmatched junction bases numbered 4, after V lost 4 bases and J lost 5 bases. CDR3 DNA: TGTGCCAGCAGCTATGGGCGGGAGGAGACCCAGTACTTC. Protein product: CASSYGREETQYF. The full variable domain, rest sourced from reference TRBV7-6 and TRBJ2-5, is GAGVSQSPRYKVTKRGQDVALRCDPISGHVSLYWYRQALGQGPEFLTYFNYEAQQDKSGLPNDRFSAERPEGSISTLTIQRTEQRDSAMYRCASSYGREETQYFGPGTRLLVL.

This chain links TRBV2 with TRBJ1-4; TRBD1 might be the D (5 bases). Germline V gives CDR1 SNHLY, CDR2 FYNNEI. There are 14 residues in the CDR3. CDR3 bases: TGTGCTACGGGACGGACTGCAACTAATGAAAAACTGTTTTTT. Protein: CATGRTATNEKLFF.

This chain joins TRBV30 and TRBJ2-1; a possible D gene is TRBD1 (5 bases). The ends were cut back, 3 bases at V and 8 bases at J, with 14 bases in the middle. This CDR3 has 13 residues. The germline V gene encodes CDR1 GTSNPN and CDR2 SVGIG (reference sequence). CDR3 DNA sequence: TGTGCCTGGAGAGGCAGGAGCAGGGATGAGCAGTTCTTC. Amino acids: CAWRGRSRDEQFF. The full variable domain, in which reference TRBV30 and TRBJ2-1 provide the parts outside the CDR3, is SQTIHQWPATLVQPVGSPLSLECTVEGTSNPNLYWYRQAAGRGLQLLFYSVGIGQISSEVPQNLSASRPQDRQFILSSKKLLLSDSGFYLCAWRGRSRDEQFFGPGTRLTVL.

The chain links TRBV18 to TRBJ2-7; 9 bases agree with TRBD1. CDR1 KGHSH and CDR2 LQKENI come from the germline V gene. This CDR3 has 14 amino acids. Trimming at V came to 4 bases and at J to 1 base, leaving 2 bases not matched to a gene. The CDR3 sequence: CASSRTGVSYEQYF. The CDR3 DNA reads TGTGCCAGCTCACGGACAGGGGTATCCTACGAGCAGTACTTC.

V gene TRBV6-5 combines with J gene TRBJ2-7, with D maybe TRBD1 (6 bases). This CDR3 has 14 amino acids. The ends were cut back, 4 bases at V and 2 bases at J, with 12 bases in the middle. Germline-derived CDR1 and CDR2 are MNHEY and SVGAGI. The CDR3 spells CASSSWDKPYEQYF. CDR3 coding DNA: TGTGCCAGCAGTTCGTGGGACAAACCCTACGAGCAGTACTTC.